A single sample gave rise to the 30 T cell receptor beta chains below, sequenced in a study of beta chain features in type 1 diabetes. Expressed TCRB transcripts were sequenced because the entire RNA isolate underwent reverse transcription. Assay used: immunoSEQ multiplex PCR; TCRdb lists only in-frame clones, some missing. The data contain about 360,000 clones, 10% to 15% of them singletons. Sequenced material: naive CD4+ T cells from blood. The source is a man younger than 35 in good health.

V is TRBV5-1 and J is TRBJ2-5; 8 positions agree with TRBD2. The length of the CDR3 is 16 residues. The junction had 14 bases not matched to a gene; V was cut back by 4 bases and J by 6 bases. In germline, CDR1 is SGHRS, CDR2 YFSETQ. The CDR3 bases are TGCGCCAGCAGCCCCACCGGGACTAGTTTGATGAAGACCCAGTACTTC. Protein: CASSPTGTSLMKTQYF. Full variable domain (remainder filled in from reference TRBV5-1 and TRBJ2-5): KAGVTQTPRYLIKTRGQQVTLSCSPISGHRSVSWYQQTPGQGLQFLFEYFSETQRNKGNFPGRFSGRQFSNSRSEMNVSTLELGDSALYLCASSPTGTSLMKTQYFGPGTRLLVL.

The genes are TRBV18 and TRBJ1-1, with no clear D. V shed 3 bases and J shed 1 base, with 9 bases lying between them. Germline CDR1 and CDR2: KGHSH and LQKENI. This CDR3 has 14 residues. The CDR3 loop reads CASSPRGQNTEAFF. The CDR3 bases are TGTGCCAGCTCACCTAGAGGCCAGAACACTGAAGCTTTCTTT.

This chain joins TRBV14 and TRBJ2-7; 9 positions match TRBD1. The germline V gene encodes CDR1 SGHDN and CDR2 FVKESK. V dropped 6 bases and J dropped 7; count of bases not matched to a gene: 13. The CDR3 covers 15 residues. Here the CDR3 reads CASRLSGTGTGEQYF. Written as DNA, the CDR3 is TGTGCCAGCAGACTATCCGGGACAGGGACGGGGGAGCAGTACTTC.

The V and J genes are TRBV15 and TRBJ2-2; 7 nucleotides agree with TRBD1. CDR1 is LNHNV, CDR2 YYDKDF, per germline (reference sequence). CDR3 length equals 15 residues. Losses at the gene ends were 5 bases for V and 2 bases for J; bases not matched to a gene: 5. CDR3 sequence (DNA): TGTGCCACCAGCTTCCGACAGGGTAACACCGGGGAGCTGTTTTTT. This encodes CATSFRQGNTGELFF.

The chain recombines TRBV29-1 with TRBJ1-4; D may be TRBD1 (6 bases). V gave up 7 bases and J gave up 6 bases, with 18 bases separating them. Germline-derived CDR1 and CDR2 are SQVTM and ANQGSEA. The CDR3 totals 14 residues. The CDR3 DNA follows: TGCAGCGCTGAGCCAGGGGAAGGGGATGAAAAACTGTTTTTT. Protein: CSAEPGEGDEKLFF.

V is TRBV6-5 and J is TRBJ1-1, with D possibly being TRBD1 (6 bases). Germline V gene lookup returns CDR1 MNHEY and CDR2 SVGAGI. V was clipped by 7 bases and J by 2 bases, with 14 bases between them. The CDR3 runs to 14 residues. The CDR3 nucleotides read TGTGCCAGCACTCTTGGGGGGGGCAACACTGAAGCTTTCTTT. Translated: CASTLGGGNTEAFF.

The table lists this clone with a few counts. The gene calls are TRBV5-1 and TRBJ2-1; D perhaps matches TRBD2 (6 bases). CDR3 length equals 17 residues. Germline V gene data show CDR1 as SGHRS and CDR2 as YFSETQ. V lost 4 bases, J lost 1 base, and 18 bases lay in between. The CDR3 sequence: CASSPPTRLASYNEQFF. Here the CDR3 DNA reads TGCGCCAGCAGCCCACCCACCCGGCTAGCGTCCTACAATGAGCAGTTCTTC.

The J gene is TRBJ1-2, the V gene TRBV5-1; the match to TRBD1 covers 7 bases. There are 15 residues in the CDR3. Trimming removed 5 bases from V and 2 bases from J; junction bases left unmatched: 9. Germline values: CDR1 SGHRS, CDR2 YFSETQ. The CDR3 protein is CASSRTGEGNYGYTF. CDR3 coding DNA: TGCGCCAGCAGTCGTACAGGGGAAGGGAACTATGGCTACACCTTC.

This clone was seen once. V gene TRBV6-1 combines with J gene TRBJ1-1, with 7 bases identical to TRBD1. Germline V gene data show CDR1 as MNHNS and CDR2 as SASEGT. The CDR3 loop spans 14 amino acids. Trimming removed 4 bases from V and 6 bases from J; junction bases left unmatched: 8. The chain's CDR3 is CASSGDSRTPEAFF. The CDR3 DNA follows: TGTGCCAGCAGTGGGGACAGTAGGACCCCTGAAGCTTTCTTT.

This clone was counted between two and nine times. The chain uses TRBV7-9 and TRBJ2-7, with 8 bases lining up with TRBD1. Germline CDR1 and CDR2: SEHNR and FQNEAQ (reference sequence). The CDR3 is made up of 14 amino acids. With 5 bases clipped from V and 1 base from J, the junction kept 4 bases outside the gene matches. The CDR3 DNA reads as TGTGCCAGCAGCCTGGGACAGGTATCCTACGAGCAGTACTTC. As protein: CASSLGQVSYEQYF.

The chain has TRBV5-6 and TRBJ2-3; 7 nucleotides align to TRBD1. CDR1 is SGHDT and CDR2 is YYEEEE in the germline V gene. The CDR3 is made up of 17 amino acids. V was pared by 4 bases and J by 2 bases, with 13 bases of the junction left unmatched. CDR3 residues: CASSNEVRGPNTDTQYF. As DNA, the CDR3 is TGTGCCAGCAGCAACGAGGTGAGGGGGCCAAACACAGATACGCAGTATTTT. The entire variable domain, with the rest obtained from reference TRBV5-6 and TRBJ2-3, is as follows: DAGVTQSPTHLIKTRGQQVTLRCSPKSGHDTVSWYQQALGQGPQFIFQYYEEEERQRGNFPDRFSGHQFPNYSSELNVNALLLGDSALYLCASSNEVRGPNTDTQYFGPGTRLTVL.

This rearrangement joins TRBV19 to TRBJ2-7; 9 nucleotides match TRBD1. The CDR3 loop spans 15 amino acids. The J segment lost 4 bases and the V segment lost 1 base, leaving 5 bases of the junction unmatched. Per germline, CDR1 LNHDA and CDR2 SQIVND (reference sequence). Here the CDR3 reads CASSIGTGVGYEQYF. The CDR3, as DNA: TGTGCCAGTAGTATAGGGACAGGGGTCGGGTACGAGCAGTACTTC.

The chain has TRBV27 and TRBJ1-2; D perhaps matches TRBD1 (5 bases). Germline assignment: CDR1 MNHEY and CDR2 SMNVEV (reference sequence). This CDR3 region has 11 residues. The V and J ends lost 4 bases and 5 bases respectively, with 5 bases between them. The CDR3 DNA reads as TGTGCCAGCAGTTCAGGGTATGGCTACACCTTC. This codes for CASSSGYGYTF.

The V and J genes are TRBV4-2 and TRBJ1-6; the D is unclear. V was pared by 4 bases and J by 13 bases, with 17 bases between. The CDR3 is 14 residues long. Germline V gene data show CDR1 as LGHNA and CDR2 as YNFKEQ. CDR3 protein: CASSLTPLDSPLHF. For the CDR3, the DNA is TGTGCCAGCAGCCTTACCCCTTTGGACTCGCCCCTCCACTTT.

This clone was seen a handful of times. Here the CDR3 reads CASSRPDWETQYF. In nucleotides, the CDR3 is TGTGCCAGCAGTCGCCCGGACTGGGAGACCCAGTACTTC. The rearrangement uses TRBV28 and TRBJ2-5; D might be TRBD2 (5 bases). This CDR3 has 13 amino acids. CDR1 MDHEN and CDR2 SYDVKM come from the germline V gene. Trimming took off 5 bases at V and 5 bases at J, with 12 bases between the two ends.

The chain is built from TRBV19 and TRBJ2-6; no clear D gene. CDR1 and CDR2 (germline): LNHDA, SQIVND (reference sequence). V was pared by 3 bases and J by 4 bases, with 10 bases between. The CDR3 is 15 residues long. The CDR3 spells CASSISWAGANVLTF. The CDR3 DNA reads as TGTGCCAGTAGTATCTCCTGGGCCGGGGCCAACGTCCTGACTTTC.

The rearrangement uses TRBV11-3 and TRBJ1-1, with 9 positions matching TRBD1. This CDR3 has 14 residues. J gave up 6 bases and V 5 bases, and 7 bases lay outside the gene matches. The V gene's germline CDR1 is SGHNT and CDR2 YENEEA. The CDR3 coding sequence is TGTGCCAGCAGCACCCGGGACAGGGACGCTGAAGCTTTCTTT. Translated, it gives CASSTRDRDAEAFF.

This clone has more than one count but fewer than ten. The chain recombines TRBV2 with TRBJ2-5; 9 nucleotides line up with TRBD2. Germline loops: CDR1 SNHLY, CDR2 FYNNEI. The CDR3 is 16 residues long. The J segment lost 4 bases and the V segment lost 8 bases, leaving 14 bases of the junction unmatched. CDR3 sequence reads: CASPGSSGSWGETQYF. As DNA, the CDR3 is TGTGCCAGCCCGGGAAGTAGCGGGAGTTGGGGAGAGACCCAGTACTTC.

The table lists this clone with a few counts. This sequence joins TRBV18 and TRBJ2-1; 10 bases line up with TRBD2. Germline CDR1 KGHSH, CDR2 LQKENI. CDR3 length: 17 residues. V was clipped by 4 bases and J by 8 bases; unmatched bases: 14. CDR3 in DNA: TGTGCCAGCTCACAGAAGCGGGAGGGCCGGGGTCTCGATGAGCAGTTCTTC. It specifies CASSQKREGRGLDEQFF.

This clone was counted only a few times. The chain carries TRBV6-1 and TRBJ2-3; D possibly corresponds to TRBD2 (6 bases). The CDR3 contains 19 residues. V dropped 3 bases and J dropped 2 bases, with 24 bases sitting between them. Germline V gives CDR1 MNHNS, CDR2 SASEGT. The chain's CDR3 is CASSEWTWFSGGDTDTQYF. In DNA form, the CDR3 reads TGTGCCAGCAGTGAGTGGACTTGGTTTTCTGGCGGGGACACAGATACGCAGTATTTT.

This clone was counted only a few times. V is TRBV28 and J is TRBJ2-7; a possible D gene is TRBD1 (6 bases). The germline gives CDR1 MDHEN, CDR2 SYDVKM. CDR3 length: 14 residues. V was shortened by 6 bases and J by 2 bases, with 14 bases between the two germline ends. CDR3 protein: CASSLYDRTYEQYF. In DNA, the CDR3 is TGTGCCAGCAGCCTTTACGACAGGACCTACGAGCAGTACTTC.

This clone has just a few counts. V and J are TRBV9 and TRBJ2-1; D uncertain. The germline gives CDR1 SGDLS, CDR2 YYNGEE. The CDR3 length is 14 residues. V was clipped by 0 bases and J by 10 bases, with 14 bases between them. The CDR3 loop reads CASSVVATAGEQFF. CDR3 nucleotide sequence: TGTGCCAGCAGCGTAGTTGCAACTGCCGGGGAGCAGTTCTTC.

In this sample, this clone turned up a few times. The CDR3 here is CASSLRGDRAYNEQFF. CDR3 DNA sequence: TGTGCCAGCAGCCTCCGGGGGGACAGGGCCTACAATGAGCAGTTCTTC. This chain joins TRBV9 and TRBJ2-1; 9 nucleotides agree with TRBD1. This CDR3 has 16 amino acids. Germline CDR1 reads SGDLS; CDR2 reads YYNGEE. V trimming: 4 bases; J trimming: 2 bases; junction bases outside the gene matches: 7.

Only a few counts were recorded for this clone. The chain combines TRBV19 with TRBJ2-7; 10 bases match TRBD1. This CDR3 has 14 residues. After removal of 8 bases from V and 2 bases from J, the junction contained 6 bases not matched to a gene. Germline loops: CDR1 LNHDA, CDR2 SQIVND (reference sequence). The DNA for the CDR3 is TGTGCCAGTGCTTCCGGGACAGGGGCCTACGAGCAGTACTTC. Translation: CASASGTGAYEQYF.

The V gene is TRBV27, the J gene TRBJ2-7; TRBD2 is a possible D gene (6 bases). V lost 5 bases and J lost 3, with 11 bases in between. This CDR3 contains 13 residues. Germline loops: CDR1 MNHEY, CDR2 SMNVEV (reference sequence). The CDR3 DNA follows: TGTGCCAGCAGTGGGTTCGGGGGCTACGAGCAGTACTTC. Translating gives CASSGFGGYEQYF.

A few counts support this clone. The chain employs TRBV19 and TRBJ2-1; D possibly corresponds to TRBD1 (5 bases). V gave up 3 bases and J gave up 9 bases, with 12 bases separating them. The CDR3 has 13 amino acids. CDR1 and CDR2 from the germline V gene are LNHDA and SQIVND (reference sequence). The CDR3 region has the DNA TGTGCCAGTAGTATGGGTAGGGGCGGTGAGCAGTTCTTC. This translates into CASSMGRGGEQFF. The whole variable domain, remainder taken from reference TRBV19 and TRBJ2-1, is DGGITQSPKYLFRKEGQNVTLSCEQNLNHDAMYWYRQDPGQGLRLIYYSQIVNDFQKGDIAEGYSVSREKKESFPLTVTSAQKNPTAFYLCASSMGRGGEQFFGPGTRLTVL.

This rearrangement joins TRBV10-2 to TRBJ2-7; 14 nucleotides line up with TRBD2. Germline CDR1 reads WSHSY; CDR2 reads SAAADI. The trim removed 3 bases at V and 6 bases at J, leaving 4 bases unmatched. The CDR3 runs to 15 residues. CDR3 sequence reads: CASSDPGLAGAEQYF. In DNA form, the CDR3 reads TGCGCCAGCAGTGATCCGGGACTAGCGGGAGCCGAGCAGTACTTC.

The chain is built from TRBV29-1 and TRBJ2-7, with 12 bases identical to TRBD2. V was pared by 6 bases and J by 3 bases, with 3 bases of the junction left unmatched. The V gene's germline CDR1 is SQVTM and CDR2 ANQGSEA. There are 13 residues in the CDR3. The CDR3 reads CSVQGLAGYEQYF. DNA of the CDR3: TGCAGCGTCCAGGGACTAGCGGGCTACGAGCAGTACTTC.

The rearrangement uses TRBV5-4 and TRBJ2-1; 13 bases agree with TRBD2. The CDR3 sequence is 16 residues long. V lost 3 bases and J lost 6; bases outside the gene matches: 6. Germline loops: CDR1 SGHNT, CDR2 YYREEE (reference sequence). The CDR3 region is CASSSGLAGNINEQFF. The CDR3 nucleotides read TGTGCCAGCAGCTCGGGACTAGCGGGAAACATCAATGAGCAGTTCTTC.

This chain links TRBV5-1 with TRBJ2-1; 9 bases map to TRBD1. CDR3 length: 15 residues. Unmatched junction bases numbered 4, after V lost 1 base and J lost 5 bases. Per germline, CDR1 SGHRS and CDR2 YFSETQ. The CDR3 region has the DNA TGCGCCAGCAGCTTGTTGGGACAGGGCAACAATGAGCAGTTCTTC. Residues: CASSLLGQGNNEQFF.